This T cell receptor beta chain was sequenced in a study of spatial heterogeneity in lung cancer. The study's findings and limits: More often at tumor resection than at routine follow-up, ubiquitous expanded tumor TCRs were detected in the blood.

TCRdb fed the 5' RACE reads into MiXCR, producing one record per CDR3 protein. The sample lists about 82,000 distinct CDR3 sequences; roughly 12% were seen once. This clonotype was found a few times. Its target is unknown. This sample's time point: sample taken at primary tumor resection. Whole RNA was taken from tumor, nontumor lung or frozen PBMC; it was then sequenced unsorted. The J segment lost 2 bases and the V segment lost 2 bases, leaving 3 bases of the junction unmatched. This CDR3 region has 15 residues. CDR1 is SGHTA and CDR2 is FQGTGA in the germline V gene. The TCR was taken from a male donor with early-stage non-small cell lung cancer. Here the sequenced sample was PBMCs, taken at surgery. The V call is TRBV7-3, the J call TRBJ1-1, with 9 nucleotides matching TRBD1. This CDR3 is CASSLRGQGNTEAFF. CDR3 nucleotide sequence: TGTGCCAGCAGCTTACGGGGACAGGGCAACACTGAAGCTTTCTTT.